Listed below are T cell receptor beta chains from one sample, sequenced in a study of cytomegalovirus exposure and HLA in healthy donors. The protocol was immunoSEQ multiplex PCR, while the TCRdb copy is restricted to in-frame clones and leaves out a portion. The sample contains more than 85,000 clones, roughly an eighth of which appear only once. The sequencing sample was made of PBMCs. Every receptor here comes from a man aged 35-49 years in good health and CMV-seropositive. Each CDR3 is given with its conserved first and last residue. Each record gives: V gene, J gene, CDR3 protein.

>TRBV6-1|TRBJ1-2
CASIDGRGSGYGYTF
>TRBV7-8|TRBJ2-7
CASSLGLSMVGEQYF
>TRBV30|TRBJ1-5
CAWSLDRGLQPQHF
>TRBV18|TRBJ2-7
CASSPALAGGHEQYF
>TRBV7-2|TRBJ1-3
CASSLPGQGNTIYF
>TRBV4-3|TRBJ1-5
CASSQEAGVNQPQHF
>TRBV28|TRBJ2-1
CASGGPLAGGLNEQFF
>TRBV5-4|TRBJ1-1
CASSPGGRTEAFF
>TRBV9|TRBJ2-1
CASSVGGAGGGNEQFF
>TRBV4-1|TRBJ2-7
CASSQGRTSGTDEQYF
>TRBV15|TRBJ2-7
CATSRDGRGHYEQYF
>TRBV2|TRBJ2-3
CASSDVRLFSTDTQYF
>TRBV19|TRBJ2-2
CASSIGLAGGLATSAGELFF
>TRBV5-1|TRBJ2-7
CASSYGTSVEYEQYF
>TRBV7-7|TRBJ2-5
CASSLGQGLRQTQYF
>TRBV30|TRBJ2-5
CAWRGARETQYF
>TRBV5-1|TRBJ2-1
CASSLGLAGGPSSYNEQFF